Listed below are T cell receptor beta chains from one sample, sequenced in a study of blood T cell repertoires in COVID-19. Repertoires were generated with immunoSEQ multiplex PCR, while TCRdb's copy carries only in-frame clones and drops some. The data contain 25,000 to 35,000 clones, about two thirds of them seen just once; the ten biggest clones take up roughly 20%. Input material: peripheral blood. The receptors were gathered from a boy aged 2 to 9 with active or convalescent COVID-19. CDR3s include the opening cysteine and the closing phenylalanine or tryptophan. A D gene is named only where the DNA matches it firmly.

v_gene: TRBV2; d_gene: TRBD1; CDR3aa: CASSPGQGYSPLHF
v_gene: TRBV6-6; d_gene: TRBD1; CDR3aa: CASSYQTGGFYGYTF
v_gene: TRBV19; d_gene: TRBD1; CDR3aa: CASSTFLDRGPDTQYF
v_gene: TRBV7-9; d_gene: TRBD2; CDR3aa: CASSPRAGGRETQYF
v_gene: TRBV24-1; d_gene: .; CDR3aa: CATTHGANTGELFF
v_gene: TRBV6-6; d_gene: TRBD1; CDR3aa: CASSFPGGAGYEQYF
v_gene: TRBV7-9; d_gene: .; CDR3aa: CASSDSLDSYNSPLHF
v_gene: TRBV7-2; d_gene: TRBD2; CDR3aa: CASSPGSTSGYRQYF
v_gene: TRBV29-1; d_gene: TRBD1; CDR3aa: CSVGTGANIQYF
v_gene: TRBV4-3; d_gene: TRBD2; CDR3aa: CASSQGSLAAVGETQYF
v_gene: TRBV6-6; d_gene: .; CDR3aa: CASTSGSTDTQYF
v_gene: TRBV28; d_gene: .; CDR3aa: CASALTASTGANVLTF
v_gene: TRBV5-1; d_gene: TRBD2; CDR3aa: CASSGTSGWSYNEQFF
v_gene: TRBV29-1; d_gene: TRBD2; CDR3aa: CSVTGGAGGFF
v_gene: TRBV4-1; d_gene: TRBD1; CDR3aa: CASSQDERGRGYEQYF
v_gene: TRBV27; d_gene: TRBD2; CDR3aa: CASSLSAASGRRTDTQYF
v_gene: TRBV10-1; d_gene: .; CDR3aa: CASSAQGQAEAFF
v_gene: TRBV4-2; d_gene: .; CDR3aa: CASSLMVSYNSPLHF
v_gene: TRBV7-8; d_gene: TRBD1; CDR3aa: CASSLGRGETQYF
v_gene: TRBV6-6; d_gene: .; CDR3aa: CASSYPGEHQPQHF
v_gene: TRBV19; d_gene: .; CDR3aa: CASSRGGLNSPLHF
v_gene: TRBV3-1/TRBV3-2; d_gene: .; CDR3aa: CASSQGLSFRDTQYF
v_gene: TRBV4-2; d_gene: .; CDR3aa: CASSQAPGPYNEQFF
v_gene: TRBV25-1; d_gene: .; CDR3aa: CASSDDRKSSYEQYF
v_gene: TRBV4-3; d_gene: TRBD2; CDR3aa: CASSFRKHGGDEQFF
v_gene: TRBV9; d_gene: TRBD1; CDR3aa: CASSVAPGQENTGELFF
v_gene: TRBV28; d_gene: .; CDR3aa: CASSSRVLLTFSNQPQHF
v_gene: TRBV4-3; d_gene: TRBD1; CDR3aa: CASSQGYRGLDGYTF
v_gene: TRBV24-1; d_gene: .; CDR3aa: CATSDLGQGTDTQYF
v_gene: TRBV2; d_gene: .; CDR3aa: CASSDAGRPEAFF
v_gene: TRBV5-1; d_gene: TRBD2; CDR3aa: CASSGGLAGGYQETQYF
v_gene: TRBV10-3; d_gene: TRBD1; CDR3aa: CAISEGGTGDYEQYF
v_gene: TRBV6-2/TRBV6-3; d_gene: TRBD2; CDR3aa: CASSYVSGRTISTDTQYF
v_gene: TRBV7-9; d_gene: .; CDR3aa: CASSSSLGVNTEAFF
v_gene: TRBV9; d_gene: .; CDR3aa: CASNLDGMSYEQYF
v_gene: TRBV5-1; d_gene: TRBD2; CDR3aa: CASSVGAGVVFSETQYF
v_gene: TRBV3-1/TRBV3-2; d_gene: TRBD1; CDR3aa: CASSLGDRGPRSGKFF
v_gene: TRBV3-1/TRBV3-2; d_gene: TRBD2; CDR3aa: CASSHLAGASSYEQYF
v_gene: TRBV28; d_gene: .; CDR3aa: CASRGGLYGYTF
v_gene: TRBV3-1/TRBV3-2; d_gene: .; CDR3aa: CASSQGLTTGSNQPQHF
v_gene: TRBV5-4; d_gene: TRBD2; CDR3aa: CASSLGGGLWAYEQYF
v_gene: TRBV13; d_gene: .; CDR3aa: CASSLGVGGLHGYTF
v_gene: TRBV19; d_gene: .; CDR3aa: CASSKAGGGRGQFF
v_gene: TRBV15; d_gene: .; CDR3aa: CATSTLRGFSYEQYF
v_gene: TRBV11-3; d_gene: .; CDR3aa: CASSLDGRGDEQFF
v_gene: TRBV7-6; d_gene: TRBD1; CDR3aa: CASSLALRDRAGDTQYF
v_gene: TRBV14; d_gene: .; CDR3aa: CASSPGVGSFYNEQFF
v_gene: TRBV28; d_gene: .; CDR3aa: CASGRGSGNTIYF
v_gene: TRBV18; d_gene: .; CDR3aa: CASSPVVSTDTQYF
v_gene: TRBV7-2; d_gene: .; CDR3aa: CASSFSGGNRRNTIYF
v_gene: TRBV9; d_gene: .; CDR3aa: CASSVSEVFGGELFF
v_gene: TRBV5-4; d_gene: TRBD2; CDR3aa: CASSPLGGSGGQETQYF
v_gene: TRBV28; d_gene: .; CDR3aa: CASSSSGANVLTF
v_gene: TRBV6-6; d_gene: TRBD1; CDR3aa: CASSYRTGNTGELFF
v_gene: TRBV5-6; d_gene: TRBD1; CDR3aa: CASIGQTGVDYGYTF